This passage covers 2 T cell receptor beta chains from one sample sequenced in a study of blood T cell repertoires in COVID-19. The data were produced by immunoSEQ multiplex PCR, yet TCRdb's version contains in-frame clones alone and is incomplete. The data contain under 250,000 clones, approximately 88% of them singletons. The sample comprised peripheral blood. Receptors originate from a man aged 35-49 years with acute or convalescent COVID-19.

The chain has TRBV21-1 and TRBJ2-1; the table assigns TRBD2, which was not confirmed against the DNA. TRBV21-1 is reported as a pseudogene. The CDR3 loop spans 16 amino acids. The chain's CDR3 is CASSKERVSSYNEQFF. For the CDR3, the DNA is TGTGCCAGCAGCAAAGAACGGGTAAGCTCCTACAATGAGCAGTTCTTC.

The rearrangement links TRBV3-1 (or the pseudogene TRBV3-2) to TRBJ1-2; 8 bases line up with TRBD1. The CDR3 runs 16 residues. The V gene's germline CDR1 is LGHDT and CDR2 YNNKEL (reference sequence). The trim removed 1 base at V and 5 bases at J, leaving 9 bases unmatched. CDR3 in amino acids: CASSQAVAGGGYGYTF. CDR3 DNA sequence: TGTGCCAGCAGCCAAGCTGTGGCAGGGGGCGGGTATGGCTACACCTTC.